Shown below are 27 T cell receptor beta chains from a single sample sequenced in a study of blood T cell repertoires in COVID-19. Assay: immunoSEQ multiplex PCR; the TCRdb copy retains only in-frame clones and omits some. The sample shows about 100,000 clones, just under 80% of them seen only once. The sequenced material came from peripheral blood. The receptors come from a woman in her sixties or seventies with acute or convalescent COVID-19.

The V and J genes are TRBV6-2 or TRBV6-3 and TRBJ1-2; 10 nucleotides line up with TRBD1. After removal of 1 base from V and 8 bases from J, the junction contained 4 bases not matched to a gene. The V gene's germline CDR1 is MNHEY and CDR2 SVGEGT. The CDR3 contains 14 residues. Here the CDR3 reads CASSYFGTGEGYTF. CDR3 coding DNA: TGTGCCAGCAGTTACTTTGGGACAGGGGAAGGCTACACCTTC.

The chain employs TRBV3-1 (or the pseudogene TRBV3-2) and TRBJ2-1; 10 nucleotides line up with TRBD2. After removal of 2 bases from V and 8 bases from J, the junction contained 0 bases not matched to a gene. Germline loops: CDR1 LGHDT, CDR2 YNNKEL (reference sequence). CDR3 length: 13 amino acids. The CDR3 loop reads CASSQSGGDEQFF. Here the CDR3 DNA reads TGTGCCAGCAGCCAAAGCGGGGGGGATGAGCAGTTCTTC.

The chain combines TRBV5-1 with TRBJ1-4; D is unresolved. The CDR3 has 16 amino acids. With 0 bases removed from V and 0 bases from J, the gap between germline ends came to 9 bases. Per the germline V gene, CDR1 is SGHRS and CDR2 is YFSETQ. CDR3 bases: TGCGCCAGCAGCTTGGCCGACGGGGCAACTAATGAAAAACTGTTTTTT. As protein: CASSLADGATNEKLFF.

The rearrangement joins TRBV21-1 to TRBJ1-1; TRBD1 reflects the table's D call only, with no check against the DNA. TRBV21-1 is noted as a pseudogene. The CDR3 is 13 residues long. CDR3 coding DNA: TGTGCCAGCGATGAGGACAGGGGAACTGAAGCTTTCTTT. It encodes CASDEDRGTEAFF.

This rearrangement joins TRBV5-1 to TRBJ2-3; D ambiguous. V was cut by 0 bases and J by 1 base, with 9 bases left in between. The CDR3 covers 15 residues. Germline CDR1 is SGHRS and CDR2 is YFSETQ. CDR3 in amino acids: CASSLGLIGTDTQYF. CDR3 DNA: TGCGCCAGCAGCTTGGGACTTATTGGCACAGATACGCAGTATTTT.

The chain combines TRBV7-2 with TRBJ2-4; 7 bases line up with TRBD1. With V trimmed by 5 bases and J by 3 bases, 1 base remained unmatched. CDR1 is SGHTA, CDR2 FQGNSA, per germline. The length of the CDR3 is 13 residues. DNA for the CDR3: TGTGCCAGCAGCCGGGACAGCAAAAACATTCAGTACTTC. Residues: CASSRDSKNIQYF.

This chain uses TRBV5-1 with TRBJ1-1; perhaps TRBD1 as D (6 bases). Germline loops: CDR1 SGHRS, CDR2 YFSETQ. This CDR3 region has 15 residues. Trimming left V 1 base short and J 0 bases short, with 10 bases between. CDR3: CASSLTGSLNTEAFF. The CDR3 coding sequence is TGCGCCAGCAGCTTGACAGGGTCCTTGAACACTGAAGCTTTCTTT.

V gene TRBV3-1 (or the pseudogene TRBV3-2) combines with J gene TRBJ2-7; D not certain. The CDR3 totals 11 residues. V lost 1 base and J lost 10, with 8 bases in between. Germline CDR1 is LGHDT and CDR2 is YNNKEL (reference sequence). Written as DNA, the CDR3 is TGTGCCAGCAGCCAAGGACTCGACCAGTACTTC. Its protein is CASSQGLDQYF.

This clone has more than one count but fewer than ten. The chain combines TRBV6-2 or TRBV6-3 with TRBJ2-7; no clear D gene. The CDR3 extends over 13 amino acids. The V gene lost 4 bases and the J gene lost 0 bases, with 7 bases spanning the gap. Germline V gene sequence: CDR1 MNHEY, CDR2 SVGEGT. The CDR3 DNA reads TGTGCCAGCAGTTTTGCAGGCTCCTACGAGCAGTACGTC. Its protein product is CASSFAGSYEQYV.

This clone was observed a single time. The chain links TRBV30 to TRBJ1-2; 11 positions match TRBD1. After removal of 4 bases from V and 1 base from J, the junction contained 11 bases not matched to a gene. CDR1 and CDR2 (germline): GTSNPN, SVGIG (reference sequence). This CDR3 is 17 amino acids long. The CDR3 is CAWTLHRTGGLNYGYTF. CDR3 sequence (DNA): TGTGCCTGGACCCTACACCGGACAGGGGGCCTTAACTATGGCTACACCTTC. Using reference TRBV30 and TRBJ1-2 for the parts outside the CDR3, the full variable domain is SQTIHQWPATLVQPVGSPLSLECTVEGTSNPNLYWYRQAAGRGLQLLFYSVGIGQISSEVPQNLSASRPQDRQFILSSKKLLLSDSGFYLCAWTLHRTGGLNYGYTFGSGTRLTVV.

This clone was seen once. V is TRBV9 and J is TRBJ2-5; 7 bases are a match to TRBD2. This CDR3 has 16 amino acids. Germline CDR1 SGDLS, CDR2 YYNGEE. The trim removed 0 bases at V and 5 bases at J, leaving 10 bases unmatched. The CDR3 spells CASSVGGGGGGETQYF. CDR3 bases: TGTGCCAGCAGCGTAGGGGGCGGGGGAGGTGGGGAGACCCAGTACTTC.

The gene calls are TRBV4-1 and TRBJ1-1; maybe TRBD1 (5 bases). This CDR3 spans 14 amino acids. From germline, CDR1 is MGHRA and CDR2 YSYEKL. V lost 1 base and J 9 bases, leaving 15 bases between the germline ends. CDR3 DNA: TGCGCCAGCAGCCAAGGGGAGGGGACCAGAAAAGCTTTCTTT. Translating it yields CASSQGEGTRKAFF.

This clone came up once. The gene calls are TRBV18 and TRBJ2-5; 7 positions agree with TRBD1. CDR3 length: 16 residues. The ends lost 5 bases at V and 1 base at J; junction bases unmatched: 10. Germline CDR1 reads KGHSH; CDR2 reads LQKENI. This chain's CDR3 is CASSNRNRDSQETQYF. CDR3 sequence (DNA): TGTGCCAGCTCAAACAGAAACCGGGACAGCCAAGAGACCCAGTACTTC.

The rearrangement uses TRBV3-1 (or the pseudogene TRBV3-2) and TRBJ2-7, with a tentative D call TRBD2 (5 bases). The CDR3 spans 13 residues. Germline V gives CDR1 LGHDT, CDR2 YNNKEL (reference sequence). The ends were cut back, 1 base at V and 6 bases at J, with 10 bases in the middle. Here the CDR3 DNA reads TGTGCCAGCAGCCAAGGGACTGCGGGCGAGCAGTACGTC. Translated: CASSQGTAGEQYV.

The chain couples TRBV27 to TRBJ1-2; perhaps TRBD1 as D (5 bases). V shed 10 bases and J shed 0 bases, with 15 bases lying between them. The germline V gene encodes CDR1 MNHEY and CDR2 SMNVEV (reference sequence). The CDR3 contains 14 residues. In nucleotides, the CDR3 is TGTGCCACCTCTGGGGCCGGAGCTAACTATGGCTACACCTTC. It yields the protein CATSGAGANYGYTF.

The rearrangement links TRBV30 to TRBJ1-6; 8 bases are a match to TRBD1. This CDR3 region has 14 residues. The ends lost 2 bases at V and 8 bases at J; junction bases unmatched: 5. Germline lookup yields CDR1 GTSNPN and CDR2 SVGIG (reference sequence). The CDR3 DNA is TGTGCCTGGAGTTCGGGACAGGAGTATTCACCCCTCCACTTT. Its protein product is CAWSSGQEYSPLHF.

This chain links TRBV18 with TRBJ1-1; D is undetermined. The CDR3 consists of 14 residues. Trimming pared 3 bases from V and 3 bases from J, leaving 11 bases between. The germline gives CDR1 KGHSH, CDR2 LQKENI. CDR3 sequence reads: CASSPARVDTEAFF. The CDR3 coding sequence is TGTGCCAGCTCACCCGCGAGGGTTGACACTGAAGCTTTCTTT.

The chain links TRBV29-1 to TRBJ1-2; TRBD1 matches at 10 bases. The germline gives CDR1 SQVTM, CDR2 ANQGSEA. The CDR3 runs to 13 residues. Losses at the gene ends were 4 bases for V and 7 bases for J; bases not matched to a gene: 6. This CDR3 is CSVGGGQGLGYTF. DNA of the CDR3: TGCAGCGTTGGGGGGGGACAGGGGCTTGGCTACACCTTC.

This clone is a singleton in its sample. The chain recombines TRBV7-2 with TRBJ2-2; no definite D call. With 0 bases removed from V and 6 bases from J, the gap between germline ends came to 8 bases. Germline loops: CDR1 SGHTA, CDR2 FQGNSA. This CDR3 region has 14 residues. The CDR3, as DNA: TGTGCCAGCAGCTTAGCGGCGGCGCCCGGGGAGCTGTTTTTT. Protein: CASSLAAAPGELFF.

In its sample, this clone was seen once. This chain links TRBV6-4 with TRBJ1-2, with 8 bases aligning to TRBD1. This CDR3 has 14 residues. The germline CDR1 and CDR2 sequences are MRHNA and SNTAGT. V dropped 6 bases and J dropped 6; count of bases not matched to a gene: 9. The CDR3 coding sequence is TGTGCCAGCAGCGCCGACAGGGGAAGTGATGGCTACACCTTC. It translates to CASSADRGSDGYTF.

The chain employs TRBV5-1 and TRBJ2-3; tentatively, D is TRBD1 (5 bases). Per the germline V gene, CDR1 is SGHRS and CDR2 is YFSETQ. The CDR3 totals 15 residues. V was clipped by 5 bases and J by 0 bases, with 13 bases between them. The CDR3, as DNA: TGCGCCAGCAGACTACAGGTCCTCAGCACAGATACGCAGTATTTT. This translates into CASRLQVLSTDTQYF. Full variable domain (outside the CDR3, taken from reference TRBV5-1 and TRBJ2-3): KAGVTQTPRYLIKTRGQQVTLSCSPISGHRSVSWYQQTPGQGLQFLFEYFSETQRNKGNFPGRFSGRQFSNSRSEMNVSTLELGDSALYLCASRLQVLSTDTQYFGPGTRLTVL.

This chain links TRBV6-5 with TRBJ1-4; no definite D call. Trimming stripped 4 bases from V and 2 bases from J, with 8 bases between. This CDR3 region has 14 residues. Germline-derived CDR1 and CDR2 are MNHEY and SVGAGI. CDR3: CASSSRRTNEKLFF. CDR3 nucleotide sequence: TGTGCCAGCAGTTCGAGGAGGACTAATGAAAAACTGTTTTTT.

This chain connects TRBV11-2 to TRBJ2-5, with TRBD2 matching over 10 bases. V shed 5 bases and J 1 base; nucleotides not matched to a gene: 4. The CDR3 loop spans 15 amino acids. Germline CDR1 and CDR2: SGHAT and FQNNGV. CDR3 residues: CASSTWTSGQETQYF. The CDR3 nucleotides are TGTGCCAGCAGCACTTGGACTAGCGGCCAAGAGACCCAGTACTTC.

Notes on this clone: A much larger clone sits a single nucleotide away, making a read error possible. The chain combines TRBV5-1 with TRBJ1-2; D possibly corresponds to TRBD1 (5 bases). The CDR3 has 14 residues. Germline CDR1 is SGHRS and CDR2 is YFSETQ. Trimming removed 0 bases at V and 3 bases at J, with 9 bases between. The CDR3 loop reads CASSLALGDYGYTF. The CDR3 nucleotides read TGCGCCAGCAGCTTGGCCTTAGGGGACTATGGCTACACCTTC. Looking up the rest from reference TRBV5-1 and TRBJ1-2 gives the full variable domain: KAGVTQTPRYLIKTRGQQVTLSCSPISGHRSVSWYQQTPGQGLQFLFEYFSETQRNKGNFPGRFSGRQFSNSRSEMNVSTLELGDSALYLCASSLALGDYGYTFGSGTRLTVV.

The V call is TRBV5-8, the J call TRBJ2-2; maybe TRBD1 (6 bases). Deletions cut 1 base from V and 5 bases from J, with 12 bases between. The germline V gene has CDR1 SGHTS and CDR2 YDEGEE. The length of the CDR3 is 15 residues. CDR3 residues: CASSLIQGSTGELFF. CDR3 coding DNA: TGTGCCAGCAGCTTGATACAGGGATCGACCGGGGAGCTGTTTTTT.

The rearrangement joins TRBV13 to TRBJ1-3, with 7 bases matching TRBD1. The length of the CDR3 is 15 residues. The germline gives CDR1 PRHDT, CDR2 FYEKMQ (reference sequence). V gave up 3 bases and J gave up 5 bases; unmatched junction bases: 7. CDR3 sequence: CASSFDRVERNTIYF. Here the CDR3 DNA reads TGTGCCAGCAGCTTCGACAGGGTGGAGCGAAACACCATATATTTT.

This chain connects TRBV6-5 to TRBJ2-1; D not certain. This CDR3 comprises 11 residues. Trimming pared 6 bases from V and 12 bases from J, leaving 12 bases between. The germline V gene has CDR1 MNHEY and CDR2 SVGAGI. CDR3 DNA sequence: TGTGCCAGCAGAAAGACTTACGGGCAGTTCTTC. Translating gives CASRKTYGQFF.